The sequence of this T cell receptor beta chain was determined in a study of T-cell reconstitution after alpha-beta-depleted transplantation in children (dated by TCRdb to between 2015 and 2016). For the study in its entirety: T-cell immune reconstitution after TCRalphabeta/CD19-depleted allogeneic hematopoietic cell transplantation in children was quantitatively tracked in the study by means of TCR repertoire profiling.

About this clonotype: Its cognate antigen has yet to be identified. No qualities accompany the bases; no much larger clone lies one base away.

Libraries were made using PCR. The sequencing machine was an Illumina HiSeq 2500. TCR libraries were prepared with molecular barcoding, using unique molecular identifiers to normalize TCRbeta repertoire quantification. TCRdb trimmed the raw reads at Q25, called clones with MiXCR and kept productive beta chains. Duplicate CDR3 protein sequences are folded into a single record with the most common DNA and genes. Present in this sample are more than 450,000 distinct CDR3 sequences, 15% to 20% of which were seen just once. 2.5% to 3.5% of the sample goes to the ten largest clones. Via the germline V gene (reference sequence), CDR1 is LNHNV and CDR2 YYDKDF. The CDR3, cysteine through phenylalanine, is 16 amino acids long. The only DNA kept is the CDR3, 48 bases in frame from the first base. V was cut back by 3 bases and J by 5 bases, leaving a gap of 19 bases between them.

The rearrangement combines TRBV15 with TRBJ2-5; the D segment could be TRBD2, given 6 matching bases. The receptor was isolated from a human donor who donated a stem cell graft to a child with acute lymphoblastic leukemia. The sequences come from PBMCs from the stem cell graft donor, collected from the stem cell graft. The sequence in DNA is TGTGCCACCAGCAGGACCCCTGTCGGGGGATCGGAGACCCAGTACTTC. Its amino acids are CATSRTPVGGSETQYF.